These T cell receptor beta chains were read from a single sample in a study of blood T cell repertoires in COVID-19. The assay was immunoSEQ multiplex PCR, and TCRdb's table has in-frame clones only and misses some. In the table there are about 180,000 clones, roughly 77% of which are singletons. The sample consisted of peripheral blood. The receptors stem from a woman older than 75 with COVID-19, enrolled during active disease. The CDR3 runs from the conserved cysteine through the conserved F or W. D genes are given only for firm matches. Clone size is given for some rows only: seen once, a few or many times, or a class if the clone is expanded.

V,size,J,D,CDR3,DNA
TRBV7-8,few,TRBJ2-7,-,CASSHVQEISYEQYF,TGTGCCAGCAGCCATGTACAGGAGATCTCCTACGAGCAGTACTTC
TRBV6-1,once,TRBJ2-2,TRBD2,CASSEASGGELFF,TGTGCCAGCAGTGAGGCTAGCGGCGGGGAGCTGTTTTTT
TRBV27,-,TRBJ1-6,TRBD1,CASKSWAAGQDNSPLHF,TGTGCCAGTAAGAGTTGGGCGGCGGGACAGGACAATTCACCCCTCCACTTT
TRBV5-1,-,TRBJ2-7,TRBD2,CASSLALAGGTFYEQYF,TGCGCCAGCAGCTTGGCACTAGCGGGGGGGACCTTCTACGAGCAGTACTTC
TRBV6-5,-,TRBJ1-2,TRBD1,CASSYSGGGNGYTF,TGTGCCAGCAGTTACTCAGGAGGGGGCAATGGCTACACCTTC
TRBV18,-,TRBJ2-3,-,CASSPGGSTDTQYF,TGTGCCAGCTCACCAGGAGGAAGCACAGATACGCAGTATTTT
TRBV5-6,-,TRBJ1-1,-,CASSLIRELIWMNTEAFF,TGTGCCAGCAGCTTAATCAGGGAATTAATTTGGATGAACACTGAAGCTTTCTTT
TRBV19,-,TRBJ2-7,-,CASSTTGPSYEQYF,TGTGCCAGTAGTACCACAGGGCCCTCCTACGAGCAGTACTTC
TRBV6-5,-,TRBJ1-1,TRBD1,CASRSGQGGTEAFF,TGTGCCAGCAGGTCCGGACAGGGCGGAACTGAAGCTTTCTTT
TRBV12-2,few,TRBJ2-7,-,CASRSNVLPGTGSYLLNEQYF,TGTGCAAGTCGCTCAAACGTACTACCCGGGACAGGGTCTTACCTTCTCAACGAGCAGTACTTC
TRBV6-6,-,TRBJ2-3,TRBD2,CASSYSRASGRDTQYF,TGTGCCAGCAGTTACTCGCGGGCTAGCGGGAGAGATACGCAGTATTTT
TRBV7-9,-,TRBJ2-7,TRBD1,CASSFRQGQDEQYF,TGTGCCAGCAGCTTCCGACAGGGACAAGACGAGCAGTACTTC
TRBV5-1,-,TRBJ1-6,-,CASSRTRGYNSPLHF,TGCGCCAGCAGCCGGACCAGGGGATACAATTCACCCCTCCACTTT
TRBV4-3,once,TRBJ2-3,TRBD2,CASSQDLTSGSSTDTQYF,TGCGCCAGCAGCCAAGACCTGACTAGCGGGTCTAGCACAGATACGCAGTATTTT
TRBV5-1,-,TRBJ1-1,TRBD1,CASSLVAGGLNTEAFF,TGCGCCAGCAGCTTGGTAGCAGGGGGTTTGAACACTGAAGCTTTCTTT
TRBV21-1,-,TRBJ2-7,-,CASSKGPGTSPYEQYF,TGTGCCAGCAGCAAGGGACCCGGGACTAGTCCCTACGAGCAGTACTTC
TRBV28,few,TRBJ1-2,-,CASSTTVDYGYTF,TGTGCCAGCAGTACGACAGTGGACTATGGCTACACCTTC
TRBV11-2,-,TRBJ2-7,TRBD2,CASSPEAGPTSYEQYF,TGTGCCAGCAGCCCAGAAGCGGGGCCCACTTCCTACGAGCAGTACTTC
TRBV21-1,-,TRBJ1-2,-,CASNTGILYGYTF,TGTGCCAGCAACACAGGGATTCTCTATGGCTACACCTTC
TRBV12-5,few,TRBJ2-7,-,CASGFAFGGAYEQYF,TGTGCTAGTGGTTTTGCGTTTGGAGGAGCCTACGAGCAGTACTTC
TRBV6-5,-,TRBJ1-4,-,CASRGEATNEKLFF,TGTGCCAGCAGAGGGGAAGCAACTAATGAAAAACTGTTTTTT
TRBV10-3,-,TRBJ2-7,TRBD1,CAIKGQGRLPGGYEQYF,TGTGCCATAAAAGGACAGGGAAGGCTCCCTGGGGGTTACGAGCAGTACTTC
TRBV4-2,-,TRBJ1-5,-,CASSQVAGVGQPQHF,TGTGCCAGCAGCCAAGTGGCAGGGGTCGGTCAGCCCCAGCATTTT
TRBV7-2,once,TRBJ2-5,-,CASSLDWGGQETQYF,TGTGCCAGCAGCCTAGACTGGGGCGGCCAAGAGACCCAGTACTTC
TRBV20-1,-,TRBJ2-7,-,CSARAGYEQYF,TGCAGTGCTAGAGCGGGCTACGAGCAGTACTTC
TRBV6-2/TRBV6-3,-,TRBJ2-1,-,CASSYSGLHIRDEQFF,TGTGCCAGCAGTTATTCGGGACTCCACATAAGGGATGAGCAGTTCTTC
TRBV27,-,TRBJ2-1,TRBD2,CASSSHSGGVWNEQFF,TGTGCCAGCAGTTCCCATAGCGGGGGAGTTTGGAATGAGCAGTTCTTC
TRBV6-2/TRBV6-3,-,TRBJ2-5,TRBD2,CASSSGTSGGVETQYF,TGTGCCAGCAGTTCAGGGACTAGCGGGGGGGTAGAGACCCAGTACTTC
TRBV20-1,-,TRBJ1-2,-,CSASAPGWGYTF,TGCAGTGCTAGTGCCCCAGGGTGGGGCTACACCTTC
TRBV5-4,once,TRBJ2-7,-,CASSSDHLLEGQYF,TGTGCCAGCAGCTCAGACCACTTACTGGAGGGGCAGTACTTC
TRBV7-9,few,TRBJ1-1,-,CASSFSSGTEAFF,TGTGCCAGCAGCTTCAGTTCGGGCACTGAAGCTTTCTTT
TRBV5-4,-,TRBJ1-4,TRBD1,CASSLDRGREEKLFF,TGTGCCAGCAGCTTGGACAGGGGGCGGGAAGAAAAACTGTTTTTT
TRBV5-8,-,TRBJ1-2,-,CASSLGTLNGNYGYTF,TGTGCCAGCAGCTTGGGGACACTAAACGGGAACTATGGCTACACCTTC
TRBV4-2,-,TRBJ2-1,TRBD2,CASSQLAAGGGYNEQFF,TGTGCCAGCAGCCAATTGGCGGCGGGAGGGGGGTACAATGAGCAGTTCTTC
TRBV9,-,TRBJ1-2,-,CASSAGRMGASYGYTF,TGTGCCAGCAGCGCGGGGCGGATGGGGGCATCCTATGGCTACACCTTC
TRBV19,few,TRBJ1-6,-,CASSISQAGNSPLHF,TGTGCCAGTAGTATATCCCAGGCTGGGAATTCACCCCTCCACTTT
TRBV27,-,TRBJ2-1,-,CASSLLGGGVYNEQFF,TGTGCCAGCAGTTTATTGGGGGGAGGTGTCTACAATGAGCAGTTCTTC
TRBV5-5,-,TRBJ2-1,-,CASSYSDEQFF,TGTGCCAGCAGCTATAGTGATGAGCAGTTCTTC
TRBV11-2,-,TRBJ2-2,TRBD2,CASSLGGGNTGELFF,TGTGCCAGCAGCTTAGGCGGGGGGAACACCGGGGAGCTGTTTTTT
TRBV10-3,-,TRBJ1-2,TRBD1,CAITEGQDGYGYTF,TGTGCCATCACTGAAGGACAGGATGGCTATGGCTACACCTTC
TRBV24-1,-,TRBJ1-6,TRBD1,CATSPGQHNSPLHF,TGTGCCACCAGTCCGGGACAGCATAATTCACCCCTCCACTTT
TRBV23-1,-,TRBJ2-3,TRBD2,CASSQPGLASTDTQYF,TGCGCCAGCAGTCAACCCGGACTAGCGAGCACAGATACGCAGTATTTT
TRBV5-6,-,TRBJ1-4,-,CASSHRALNEKLFF,TGTGCCAGCAGCCACAGGGCCCTTAATGAAAAACTGTTTTTT
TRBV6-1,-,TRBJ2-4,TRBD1,CASSEGGSGTVKYF,TGTGCCAGCAGTGAAGGGGGATCCGGGACAGTGAAGTACTTC
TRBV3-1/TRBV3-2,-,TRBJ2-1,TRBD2,CASSQGTSGSSYNEQFF,TGTGCCAGCAGCCAAGGGACTAGCGGGAGCTCCTACAATGAGCAGTTCTTC
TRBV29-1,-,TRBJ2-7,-,CSVDSWSYEQYF,TGCAGCGTTGATTCGTGGAGTTACGAGCAGTACTTC
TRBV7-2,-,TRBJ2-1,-,CASSPFQEQFF,TGTGCCAGCAGCCCGTTCCAGGAGCAGTTCTTC
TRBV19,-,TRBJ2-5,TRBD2,CASSERGGRFPQETQYF,TGTGCCAGTAGTGAGCGGGGGGGCCGTTTTCCCCAAGAGACCCAGTACTTC
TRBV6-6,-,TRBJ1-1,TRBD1,CASSSEQGWYTEAFF,TGTGCCAGCAGTTCCGAACAGGGGTGGTACACTGAAGCTTTCTTT
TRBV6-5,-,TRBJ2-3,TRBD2,CASSSLAGLTDTQYF,TGTGCCAGCAGTTCTCTAGCGGGGCTTACAGATACGCAGTATTTT
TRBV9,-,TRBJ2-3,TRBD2,CASSVERGGTDTQYF,TGTGCCAGCAGCGTCGAGCGGGGGGGCACAGATACGCAGTATTTT
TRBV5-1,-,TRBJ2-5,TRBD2,CASSNRGLAGETQYF,TGCGCCAGCAGCAACCGGGGACTAGCGGGAGAGACCCAGTACTTC
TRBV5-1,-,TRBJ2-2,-,CASSLTTADGGELFF,TGCGCCAGCAGCTTGACGACAGCTGACGGCGGGGAGCTGTTTTTT
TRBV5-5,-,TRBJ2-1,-,CASSRMTRVSNEQFF,TGTGCCAGCAGCCGGATGACCAGGGTTAGCAATGAGCAGTTCTTC
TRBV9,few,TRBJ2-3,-,CASSDSRFADTQYF,TGTGCCAGCAGCGACTCTAGATTTGCAGATACGCAGTATTTT